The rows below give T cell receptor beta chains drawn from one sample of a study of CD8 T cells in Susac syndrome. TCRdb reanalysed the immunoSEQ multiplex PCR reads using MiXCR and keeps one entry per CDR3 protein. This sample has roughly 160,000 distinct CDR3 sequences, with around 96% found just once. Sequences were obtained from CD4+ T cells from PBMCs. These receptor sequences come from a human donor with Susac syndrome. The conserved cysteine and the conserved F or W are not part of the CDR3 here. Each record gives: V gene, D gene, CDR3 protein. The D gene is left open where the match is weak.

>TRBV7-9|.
ASSAVWARYNEQF
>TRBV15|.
ATSRDPPGAGSDTQY
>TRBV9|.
ASSPGGFGQPQH
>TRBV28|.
ASSPVGQQY
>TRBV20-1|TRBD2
SARVTSGPSYNEQF
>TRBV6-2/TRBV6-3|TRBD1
ASSLLGTGNTGELF
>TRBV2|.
ASTRNDLEAF
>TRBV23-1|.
ASRCADTQY
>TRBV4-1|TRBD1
ASSQKRGQAAKNIQY
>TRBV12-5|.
ASGLGQGGYNEQF
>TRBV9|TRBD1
ASSPSSDRVEKLF
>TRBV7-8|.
ASSGRWWYNEQF
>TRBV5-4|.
ASRSGSQETQY
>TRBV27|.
ASSFGQGNSPLH
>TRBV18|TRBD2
ASSPPSGRGDEQF
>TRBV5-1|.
ASSPGRVEETQY
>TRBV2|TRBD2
ARGLAGEETQY
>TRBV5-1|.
ASRLLHTEGPGANVLT